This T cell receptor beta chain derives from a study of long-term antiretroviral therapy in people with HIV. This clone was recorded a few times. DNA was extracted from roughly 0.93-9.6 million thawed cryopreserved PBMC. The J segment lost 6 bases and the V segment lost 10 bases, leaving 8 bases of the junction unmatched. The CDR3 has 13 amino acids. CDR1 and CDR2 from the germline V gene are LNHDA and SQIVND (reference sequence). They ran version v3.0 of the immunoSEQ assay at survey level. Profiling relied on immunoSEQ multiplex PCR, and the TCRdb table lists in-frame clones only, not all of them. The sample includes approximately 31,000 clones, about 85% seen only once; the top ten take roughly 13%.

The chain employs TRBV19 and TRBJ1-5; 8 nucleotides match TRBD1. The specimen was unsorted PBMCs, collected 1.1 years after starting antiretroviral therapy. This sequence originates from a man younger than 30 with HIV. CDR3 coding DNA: TGTGCCACCACGGACAGGGAGGGTCAGCCCCAGCATTTT. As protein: CATTDREGQPQHF.